This T cell receptor (beta chain) was identified in a study of T cells in Graves' hyperthyroidism and ophthalmopathy. Overall study context: Upon initial diagnosis and before any treatment, peripheral blood was collected.

Template material for amplifying TCR beta CDR3 regions consisted of RNA transcripts. A first-round RT-PCR of the TCR CDR3 used the HTBI primer set. TCRdb processed the multiplex PCR reads anew with MiXCR; each CDR3 protein has one entry. This table holds about 420,000 distinct CDR3 sequences, 15% to 19% found once. CDR3 length equals 13 residues. V dropped 3 bases and J dropped 5 bases, with 8 bases sitting between them. Per germline, CDR1 SGHTA and CDR2 FQGNSA. This TCR was recovered from a young woman with Graves' hyperthyroidism. Sequenced: blood. The V and J genes are TRBV7-2 and TRBJ2-1; D gene ambiguous. CDR3 region: CASSFIRDNEQFF. The CDR3 DNA sequence: TGTGCCAGCAGCTTCATCCGGGACAATGAGCAGTTCTTC. The full variable domain, its missing parts supplied by reference TRBV7-2 and TRBJ2-1, is GAGVSQSPSNKVTEKGKDVELRCDPISGHTALYWYRQSLGQGLEFLIYFQGNSAPDKSGLPSDRFSAERTGGSVSTLTIQRTQQEDSAVYLCASSFIRDNEQFFGPGTRLTVL.